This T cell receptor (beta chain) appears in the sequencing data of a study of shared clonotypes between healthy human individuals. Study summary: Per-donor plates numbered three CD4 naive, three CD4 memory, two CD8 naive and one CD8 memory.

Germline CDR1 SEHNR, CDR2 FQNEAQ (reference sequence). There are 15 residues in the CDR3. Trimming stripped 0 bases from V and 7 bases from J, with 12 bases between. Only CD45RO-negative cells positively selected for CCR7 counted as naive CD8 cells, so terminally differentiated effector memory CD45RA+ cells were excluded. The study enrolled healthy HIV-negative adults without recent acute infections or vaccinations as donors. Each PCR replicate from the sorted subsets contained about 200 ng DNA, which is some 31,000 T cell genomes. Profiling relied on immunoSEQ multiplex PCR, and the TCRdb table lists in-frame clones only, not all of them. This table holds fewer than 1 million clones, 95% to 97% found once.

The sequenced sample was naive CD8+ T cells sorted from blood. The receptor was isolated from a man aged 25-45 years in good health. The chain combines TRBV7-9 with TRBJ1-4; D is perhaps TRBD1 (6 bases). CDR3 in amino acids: CASSLARGGLEKLFF. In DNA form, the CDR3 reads TGTGCCAGCAGCTTAGCCAGGGGCGGACTTGAAAAACTGTTTTTT.